This T cell receptor beta chain was observed in a study of blood T cell repertoires in COVID-19. As for the study in general: T cells, B-cell-depleted T cells, or PBMCs provided the cDNA or gDNA that served as material.

The V and J ends lost 7 bases and 5 bases respectively, with 12 bases between them. The germline V gene encodes CDR1 SGHAT and CDR2 FQDESV (reference sequence). The CDR3 length is 13 residues. This clone has only one observation. Ages ranged from about 18 to 89 years, with residence in about two dozen US areas. Self-reported history from a screening survey and questionnaire set each donor's cohort. Profiling relied on immunoSEQ multiplex PCR, and the TCRdb table lists in-frame clones only, not all of them. Of about 270,000 clones in the sample, 85% to 90% were seen once. Sequencing was performed on PBMCs or T cells enriched from blood (not recorded which). The V call is TRBV11-1, the J call TRBJ2-1, with D possibly matching TRBD1 (5 bases). This TCR was sampled from a woman aged 30 to 39 with acute COVID-19. Here the CDR3 reads CASNTRVNNEQFF. DNA of the CDR3: TGTGCCAGCAATACCAGGGTAAACAATGAGCAGTTCTTC.